Listed here is a single T cell receptor beta chain. Its antigen remains unidentified. No clone much larger than this one lies a single base away; base qualities are absent. CDR1 and CDR2 (SNHLY, FYNNEI) derive from the germline V gene. From the cysteine up to the phenylalanine, the CDR3 has a length of 13 residues. Only the CDR3 region is kept as DNA, spanning 39 bases read in frame from base 1. V loses 6 bases, J loses 7 bases, and the germline ends lie 12 bases apart. This record comes from a study of blood T cell repertoires in COVID-19 (dated by TCRdb to about 2020). With regard to the full study: Samples from collaborators originated in the United States, Italy and Spain and spanned both the acute and convalescent phases of COVID-19. The prospective study material was composed of cDNA or gDNA derived from T cells, B-cell-depleted T cells, or PBMCs. The dataset comprised deeply sampled blood TCRbeta repertoires from subjects exposed to, actively infected with, or recovered from COVID-19. The repertoires were released in a freely available public database meant as a resource for research on the immune response to SARS-CoV-2. Samples were obtained from the ongoing ImmuneRACE study (first 160 participants) and from about 1,300 subjects provided by 6 global collaborators. A de-identified subject ID, COVID-19 status, age in years and sex were almost always included in the sample metadata. Where HLA class I and class II types were available, the types were taken from metadata supplied by the sample provider, not from assay-based typing. Points the paper makes about the study in general: Clinical and demographic metadata were provided uncurated, with the amount varying by source and participant.

TCRbeta CDR3 regions were amplified from genomic DNA by means of the immunoSEQ Assay, a bias-controlled multiplex PCR. The published analysis was carried out like this. The number of nucleated cells in each sample was estimated by amplification of reference gene primers within the assay. To quantify the absolute abundance of each unique TCRbeta CDR3 rearrangement, sequence reads were collapsed and filtered. For each sample, productive Simpson clonality was calculated as the square root of Simpson's diversity index over productive rearrangements. TCRdb took this table from immuneACCESS and kept in-frame rearrangements with V and J called. Such tables lack part of the clones; where checked against another copy, unresolved V genes explain under half of the gap, and the rest is unexplained. That table gives V, J and clone size, and the DNA gave D and trimming. The sample includes 250,000 to 300,000 clones, with approximately 90% observed a single time. Of the sample, 0.75% to 1% falls within the top ten clones.

A second Seattle source provided samples from volunteer blood donors who had recovered from COVID-19. The collaborating institutions used their own protocols to collect whole blood in K2EDTA tubes. Collaborator samples were shipped for TCRbeta analysis as frozen whole blood, isolated PBMCs, or DNA extracted from either sample type. The clonotype comes from a woman in her thirties or forties who had recovered from COVID-19. The specimen sequenced was peripheral blood. Recombination connected TRBV2 to TRBJ2-2; 6 matching bases give a weak D call of TRBD1. The nucleotide sequence reads as follows: TGTGCCAGCAGGAGAGGGGGATTCGGGGAGCTGTTTTTT. It translates as CASRRGGFGELFF.